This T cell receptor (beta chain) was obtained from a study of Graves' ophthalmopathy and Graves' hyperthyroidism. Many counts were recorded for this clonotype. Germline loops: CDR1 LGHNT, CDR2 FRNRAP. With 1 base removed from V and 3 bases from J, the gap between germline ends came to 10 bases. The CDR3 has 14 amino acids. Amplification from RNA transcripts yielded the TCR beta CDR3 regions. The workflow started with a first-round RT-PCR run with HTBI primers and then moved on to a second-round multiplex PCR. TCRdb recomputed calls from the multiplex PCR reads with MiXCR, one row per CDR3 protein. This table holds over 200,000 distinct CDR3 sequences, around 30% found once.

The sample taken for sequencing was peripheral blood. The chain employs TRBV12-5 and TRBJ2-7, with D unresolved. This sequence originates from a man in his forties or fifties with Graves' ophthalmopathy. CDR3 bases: TGTGCTAGTGGTTTGGAAAATACACGCTACGAGCAGTACTTC. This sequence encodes CASGLENTRYEQYF.